This TCR beta chain is drawn from a study of cytomegalovirus exposure and HLA in healthy donors. Study details: Unique TCR beta sequences numbering some 120 million came from 150 million to 200 million T cells in an earlier analysis. Findings and caveats of the study: Later analysis suggested most CMV-associated TCR beta chains were HLA-restricted. Common viral pathogens seemed, in a later analysis, to connect with several of the most significant clusters.

As regards this clone: The antigen is unknown.

The primer mix had 60 Vbeta and 13 Jbeta primers. This table comes from immunoSEQ multiplex PCR, and its TCRdb copy is limited to in-frame clones, with some not included. The profile shows hundreds of thousands of clones, approximately 90% of them singletons. The CDR3 extends over 14 amino acids. In germline, CDR1 is SNHLY, CDR2 FYNNEI. Between the trimmed V and J ends, which lost 6 bases and 0 bases, there was a span of 10 bases. This receptor was obtained from a woman between 18 and 29 years old in good health and CMV-seronegative. The chain links TRBV2 to TRBJ2-3, with a tentative D call TRBD1 (6 bases). Input material: PBMCs. CDR3 nucleotide sequence: TGTGCCAGCAGCGGACAGACGAGCACAGATACGCAGTATTTT. Translated: CASSGQTSTDTQYF.